This passage covers 24 T cell receptor beta chains from one sample sequenced in a study of graft-versus-host responses after intestinal transplantation. The starting material, graft tissue, was processed to release intraepithelial and lamina propria lymphocytes. The repertoire was sequenced with immunoSEQ multiplex PCR; TCRdb's copy has only in-frame clones and lacks some. The sample lists 15,000 to 20,000 clones, 80% occurring once. Sequencing used ileum tissue, obtained just over 100 days after intestinal transplant. The receptors originated from a human patient who received an intestinal transplant, so some T cells may come from the graft donor.

This rearrangement joins TRBV19 to TRBJ2-1, with TRBD2 matching 9 bases. The trim removed 10 bases at V and 6 bases at J, leaving 13 bases unmatched. Germline loops: CDR1 LNHDA, CDR2 SQIVND (reference sequence). The CDR3 sequence is 15 residues long. The CDR3 protein is CATRSGTSQSNEQFF. CDR3 nucleotides: TGTGCCACCAGAAGCGGGACTAGCCAAAGCAATGAGCAGTTCTTC. The full variable domain, rest sourced from reference TRBV19 and TRBJ2-1, is DGGITQSPKYLFRKEGQNVTLSCEQNLNHDAMYWYRQDPGQGLRLIYYSQIVNDFQKGDIAEGYSVSREKKESFPLTVTSAQKNPTAFYLCATRSGTSQSNEQFFGPGTRLTVL.

The chain is built from TRBV4-1 and TRBJ2-7, with 7 bases identical to TRBD2. The length of the CDR3 is 13 residues. Germline-derived CDR1 and CDR2 are MGHRA and YSYEKL. V shed 3 bases, J shed 4 bases, and the junction held 3 bases outside the gene matches. The CDR3 bases are TGCGCCAGCAGCCAGCGACTAGCATACGAGCAGTACTTC. Its translation: CASSQRLAYEQYF.

The rearrangement uses TRBV10-3 and TRBJ1-1; 7 bases fit TRBD1. V gave up 4 bases and J gave up 8 bases; unmatched junction bases: 4. This CDR3 is built from 12 residues. Germline loops: CDR1 ENHRY, CDR2 SYGVKD. The CDR3, as DNA: TGTGCCATCAGTGCAGACAGGGAGGAAGCTTTCTTT. Translation: CAISADREEAFF.

The chain has TRBV15 and TRBJ2-1; TRBD2 agrees at 8 bases. CDR1 is LNHNV, CDR2 YYDKDF, per germline (reference sequence). This CDR3 region has 15 residues. The V gene end was trimmed by 0 bases and the J gene end by 6 bases; junction bases not matched to a gene: 4. The CDR3 region has the DNA TGTGCCACCAGCAGAGAGGACGGGAGGGCCAATGAGCAGTTCTTC. Translation: CATSREDGRANEQFF.

The chain joins TRBV28 to TRBJ1-5; a possible D gene is TRBD1 (5 bases). V was clipped by 10 bases and J by 0 bases, with 19 bases between them. The V gene's germline CDR1 is MDHEN and CDR2 SYDVKM. The CDR3 covers 16 residues. CDR3 residues: CAIQGKGEYSNQPQHF. The CDR3, as DNA: TGTGCCATCCAAGGGAAAGGGGAGTATAGCAATCAGCCCCAGCATTTT.

This CDR3 reads CASSAPASGSYNEQFF. CDR3 DNA: TGTGCCAGCAGTGCTCCCGCTAGCGGGAGTTACAATGAGCAGTTCTTC. The chain recombines TRBV27 with TRBJ2-1; 10 bases are a match to TRBD2. The J segment lost 4 bases and the V segment lost 5 bases, leaving 8 bases of the junction unmatched. Germline V CDR1 and CDR2: MNHEY, SMNVEV (reference sequence). This CDR3 is built from 16 residues.

This chain connects TRBV5-4 to TRBJ2-7; the D is unclear. This CDR3 comprises 13 residues. Germline-derived CDR1 and CDR2 are SGHNT and YYREEE (reference sequence). Trimming cost V 4 bases and J 2 bases, with 10 bases left between them. CDR3 bases: TGTGCCAGCAGCCTCGGTGGTCCCTACGAGCAGTACTTC. Amino acids: CASSLGGPYEQYF.

The chain uses TRBV18 and TRBJ2-1; D is uncertain. Deletions cut 8 bases from V and 8 bases from J, with 16 bases between. Looked up from germline, CDR1 is KGHSH and CDR2 is LQKENI. The CDR3 covers 13 residues. The CDR3 DNA sequence: TGTGCCAGCACAAAAGATGGCTGGGATGAGCAGTTCTTC. Protein: CASTKDGWDEQFF.

The chain links TRBV19 to TRBJ1-1; D is unclear. V was shortened by 3 bases and J by 6 bases, with 8 bases between the two germline ends. The V gene's germline CDR1 is LNHDA and CDR2 SQIVND (reference sequence). This CDR3 region has 12 residues. The CDR3 sequence is CASSMFRAEAFF. The CDR3, as DNA: TGTGCCAGTAGTATGTTTAGGGCTGAAGCTTTCTTT.

V is TRBV9 and J is TRBJ2-1; 11 bases fit TRBD2. Germline trimming cut 4 bases from V and 6 bases from J; bases unmatched to any gene: 12. Germline V gives CDR1 SGDLS, CDR2 YYNGEE. CDR3 length equals 17 residues. The CDR3 sequence is CASSPDSGRVIFNEQFF. CDR3 DNA sequence: TGTGCCAGCAGCCCCGATAGCGGGAGGGTAATATTCAATGAGCAGTTCTTC.

The rearrangement joins TRBV7-8 to TRBJ2-3; unclear D gene. The length of the CDR3 is 14 residues. Germline V CDR1 and CDR2: SGHVS, FQNEAQ. The V end was cut by 0 bases, the J end by 0 bases, with 4 bases between. The CDR3 is CASSLAYSTDTQYF. The CDR3 DNA reads TGTGCCAGCAGCTTAGCCTATAGCACAGATACGCAGTATTTT.

This chain's CDR3 is CAIRGTSGRDSSYEQYF. CDR3 DNA sequence: TGTGCCATCAGAGGGACTAGCGGGAGGGACAGCTCCTACGAGCAGTACTTC. The chain combines TRBV10-3 with TRBJ2-7; 16 nucleotides line up with TRBD2. CDR1 ENHRY and CDR2 SYGVKD come from the germline V gene. V gave up 6 bases and J gave up 0 bases; unmatched junction bases: 5. This CDR3 is 17 amino acids long.

This sequence joins TRBV13 and TRBJ1-2; D uncertain. Germline V gives CDR1 PRHDT, CDR2 FYEKMQ (reference sequence). V was clipped by 3 bases and J by 0 bases, with 14 bases between them. The CDR3 is made up of 16 amino acids. In nucleotides, the CDR3 is TGTGCCAGCAGCTTCCGGCCCCAGGAGGCTAACTATGGCTACACCTTC. Its protein product is CASSFRPQEANYGYTF.

V is TRBV7-8 and J is TRBJ1-5; no firm D call. Germline V CDR1 and CDR2: SGHVS, FQNEAQ. V was trimmed by 5 bases and J by 2 bases, leaving 16 bases between them. There are 16 residues in the CDR3. Here the CDR3 reads CASSAGSRRGNQPQHF. The CDR3 DNA reads TGTGCCAGCAGCGCCGGGTCTCGGAGGGGCAATCAGCCCCAGCATTTT.

The chain couples TRBV7-2 to TRBJ2-3; TRBD2 agrees at 8 bases. J gave up 5 bases and V 4 bases, and 11 bases lay outside the gene matches. The CDR3 extends over 16 amino acids. Germline V lookup: CDR1 SGHTA, CDR2 FQGNSA. The CDR3 nucleotides are TGTGCCAGCAGCTGGGCGACTAGCGCAGGACGAGATACGCAGTATTTT. This encodes CASSWATSAGRDTQYF.

This chain uses TRBV5-6 with TRBJ2-5; 15 bases are shared with TRBD2. The length of the CDR3 is 17 residues. Trimming removed 0 bases from V and 6 bases from J; junction bases left unmatched: 6. Germline CDR1 and CDR2: SGHDT and YYEEEE. CDR3 region: CASSLGGTSGRPKTQYF. The CDR3 nucleotides read TGTGCCAGCAGCTTGGGGGGGACTAGCGGGAGGCCCAAGACCCAGTACTTC.

By its share, this clone is large. The chain has TRBV5-1 and TRBJ1-3; 8 nucleotides line up with TRBD1. The CDR3 sequence is 15 residues long. Trimming at V came to 3 bases and at J to 4 bases, leaving 6 bases not matched to a gene. CDR1 and CDR2 (germline): SGHRS, YFSETQ. For the CDR3, the DNA is TGCGCCAGCAGCTACCGGACAGGGTCAGGAAACACCATATATTTT. Protein sequence: CASSYRTGSGNTIYF.

This sequence joins TRBV7-3 and TRBJ2-7; the match to TRBD2 covers 8 bases. The CDR3 consists of 13 residues. The V and J ends lost 4 bases and 7 bases, in that order; junction bases with no gene match: 6. CDR1 SGHTA and CDR2 FQGTGA come from the germline V gene. The CDR3 sequence: CASSYGLAREQYF. The CDR3 region has the DNA TGTGCCAGCAGCTACGGACTAGCTCGGGAGCAGTACTTC.

This clone was counted once. V is TRBV15 and J is TRBJ1-5, with D possibly matching TRBD1 (6 bases). Germline V gene lookup returns CDR1 LNHNV and CDR2 YYDKDF (reference sequence). The CDR3 runs 17 residues. The ends were cut back, 3 bases at V and 0 bases at J, with 15 bases in the middle. CDR3: CATSRRTAAYSNQPQHF. For the CDR3, the DNA is TGTGCCACCAGCAGGCGGACAGCTGCTTATAGCAATCAGCCCCAGCATTTT.

The chain couples TRBV19 to TRBJ2-5, with 7 bases matching TRBD1. The ends lost 7 bases at V and 4 bases at J; junction bases unmatched: 6. The germline gives CDR1 LNHDA, CDR2 SQIVND (reference sequence). The CDR3 has 13 amino acids. The CDR3 region is CASNPTGRETQYF. CDR3 sequence (DNA): TGTGCCAGTAATCCGACAGGGAGAGAGACCCAGTACTTC.

The chain joins TRBV19 to TRBJ2-7; possibly TRBD2 for D (6 bases). From germline, CDR1 is LNHDA and CDR2 SQIVND (reference sequence). Trimming pared 4 bases from V and 2 bases from J, leaving 6 bases between. The CDR3 has 12 residues. The DNA for the CDR3 is TGTGCCAGTAGTACTAGCGCCTACGAGCAGTACTTC. Amino acid sequence: CASSTSAYEQYF.

The rearrangement uses TRBV5-4 and TRBJ2-1; 8 nucleotides agree with TRBD2. The CDR3 runs to 16 residues. CDR1 and CDR2 (germline): SGHNT, YYREEE (reference sequence). The J segment lost 4 bases and the V segment lost 4 bases, leaving 10 bases of the junction unmatched. The CDR3 protein is CASSPLVTGGYNEQFF. The CDR3 region has the DNA TGTGCCAGCAGCCCCCTAGTGACGGGAGGGTACAATGAGCAGTTCTTC.

The J gene is TRBJ2-3, the V gene TRBV5-1; D remains unclear. V lost 0 bases and J lost 0, with 8 bases in between. CDR1 is SGHRS and CDR2 is YFSETQ in the germline V gene. This CDR3 is 15 amino acids long. The CDR3: CASSLEAASTDTQYF. The CDR3 nucleotides are TGCGCCAGCAGCTTGGAGGCGGCTAGCACAGATACGCAGTATTTT.

The chain couples TRBV7-9 to TRBJ2-7, with TRBD1 identical over 7 bases. Unmatched junction bases numbered 6, after V lost 0 bases and J lost 1 base. From germline, CDR1 is SEHNR and CDR2 FQNEAQ (reference sequence). The CDR3 has 16 residues. The CDR3 here is CASSLAGDSNSYEQYF. The CDR3 DNA reads TGTGCCAGCAGCTTAGCAGGGGACAGCAATTCCTACGAGCAGTACTTC.